Below are 4 T cell receptor beta chains sequenced from a single sample in a study of cytomegalovirus exposure and HLA in healthy donors. PCR primers comprised 60 Vbeta and 13 Jbeta primers. Sequencing was performed with immunoSEQ multiplex PCR; in TCRdb, only in-frame clones are kept and a portion is missing. The data show 130,000 or so clones, about 82% seen once. Material for sequencing was PBMCs. Receptor source: a man aged 25 to 45 in good health and CMV-seronegative.

The chain employs TRBV11-2 and TRBJ2-3; D gene ambiguous. Germline V gene data show CDR1 as SGHAT and CDR2 as FQNNGV. Between the trimmed V and J ends, which lost 4 bases and 5 bases, there was a span of 10 bases. This CDR3 region has 13 residues. The CDR3 loop is CASSSRLEDTQYF. CDR3 nucleotides: TGTGCCAGCAGCTCCCGACTGGAAGATACGCAGTATTTT.

V is TRBV7-2 and J is TRBJ2-3; 8 positions match TRBD2. Germline CDR1 SGHTA, CDR2 FQGNSA. The V gene end was trimmed by 1 base and the J gene end by 4 bases; junction bases not matched to a gene: 7. This CDR3 region has 16 residues. Written as DNA, the CDR3 is TGTGCCAGCAGCTTAGACTTGGGACTAGGAGCAGATACGCAGTATTTT. Amino acid sequence: CASSLDLGLGADTQYF.

The chain links TRBV4-3 to TRBJ2-2, with a tentative D call TRBD2 (6 bases). V shed 0 bases and J shed 9 bases, with 11 bases lying between them. The germline V gene has CDR1 LGHNA and CDR2 YSLEER. The CDR3 is 14 amino acids. This chain's CDR3 is CASSQDGGFRELFF. CDR3 nucleotide sequence: TGCGCCAGCAGCCAAGATGGGGGGTTCCGGGAGCTGTTTTTT.

The rearrangement links TRBV18 to TRBJ1-3; D may be TRBD1 (5 bases). V lost 6 bases to trimming and J lost 0 bases, with 12 bases between them. Germline CDR1 is KGHSH and CDR2 is LQKENI. The CDR3 has 15 amino acids. The CDR3: CASSPGQNSGNTIYF. DNA of the CDR3: TGTGCCAGCTCTCCCGGACAAAACTCTGGAAACACCATATATTTT.